The sequence of this T cell receptor (beta chain) was determined in a study of blood T cell repertoires in COVID-19. Study-wide background: The samples span acute and convalescent COVID-19 from the United States, Italy and Spain. The analysed material was cDNA or gDNA that came from T cells, B-cell-depleted T cells, or PBMCs.

The CDR3 has 15 amino acids. Germline V CDR1 and CDR2: MDHEN, SYDVKM. Trimming removed 0 bases at V and 2 bases at J, with 11 bases between. In the authors' workflow: The assay estimated nucleated cells by amplifying reference gene primers. The table came from immunoSEQ multiplex PCR; TCRdb's copy has only in-frame clones and leaves some out. V, J and clone size reflect that table, while D and trimming were determined from the DNA. Of hundreds of thousands of clones detected, about 85% appear once; the ten largest clones hold roughly 3.6%. The chain combines TRBV28 with TRBJ2-7; the D gene is possibly TRBD1 (6 bases). Sequencing was carried out using peripheral blood. The TCR originated in a woman between 18 and 29 years old with acute or convalescent COVID-19. This CDR3 reads CASSLWTDRPYEQYF. The CDR3 nucleotides are TGTGCCAGCAGTTTATGGACGGACAGACCCTACGAGCAGTACTTC.